A single sample is the source of the 4 T cell receptor beta chains below, sequenced in a study of shared clonotypes between healthy human individuals. Only in-frame clones appear in the TCRdb table, and some are missing; sequencing was by immunoSEQ multiplex PCR. The sample carries approximately 1.4 million clones, 95% to 99% recorded once. Sequenced material: naive CD4+ T cells sorted from blood. The subset was: CD45RA+ positively selected. The receptors originated from a man under 40 in good health.

The rearrangement links TRBV27 to TRBJ1-4; possibly TRBD1 for D (6 bases). The germline V and J ends were trimmed by 6 bases and 8 bases, with 22 bases remaining between them. CDR3 size: 16 residues. Germline V CDR1 and CDR2: MNHEY, SMNVEV (reference sequence). CDR3: CASRNLAGVGGEKLFF. DNA of the CDR3: TGTGCCAGCAGAAACCTTGCAGGGGTGGGTGGCGAAAAACTGTTTTTT.

The gene calls are TRBV28 and TRBJ2-5, with D perhaps given as TRBD1 or TRBD2 (7 bases each). Trimming took 4 bases from V and 2 from J, leaving 17 bases between them. This CDR3 comprises 16 residues. The V gene's germline CDR1 is MDHEN and CDR2 SYDVKM. In nucleotides, the CDR3 is TGTGCCAGCAGTTCCCACAGCGGGACAGCACAAGAGACCCAGTACTTC. Its translation is CASSSHSGTAQETQYF.

V usage is TRBV28 and J usage is TRBJ2-7, with D unresolved. V lost 5 bases to trimming and J lost 4 bases, with 12 bases between them. The CDR3 contains 13 residues. Germline V gene lookup returns CDR1 MDHEN and CDR2 SYDVKM. The CDR3 DNA is TGTGCCAGCAGTCCCGGCATGGGTTACGAGCAGTACTTC. It is translated as CASSPGMGYEQYF.

The rearrangement joins TRBV29-1 to TRBJ2-2; D remains unclear. The CDR3 covers 13 residues. Trimming took off 7 bases at V and 5 bases at J, with 14 bases between the two ends. The V gene's germline CDR1 is SQVTM and CDR2 ANQGSEA. CDR3 protein: CSAELEQTGELFF. For the CDR3, the DNA is TGCAGCGCCGAGTTGGAGCAAACCGGGGAGCTGTTTTTT.